The subject of this entry is one T cell receptor beta chain. The data stem from a study of shared clonotypes between healthy human individuals. The V segment lost 4 bases and the J segment 0 bases; nucleotides outside the gene matches: 6. Looked up from germline, CDR1 is SGDLS and CDR2 is YYNGEE. The CDR3 is 16 residues long. Sequencing used immunoSEQ multiplex PCR; TCRdb keeps in-frame clones, though not all of them. The data show about 1.5 million clones, 95% to 99% seen once. The sequencing input was naive CD4+ T cells sorted from blood. Noted subset: CD45RA+ positively selected. The V call is TRBV9, the J call TRBJ1-4, with 7 positions matching TRBD1. The TCR sequence derives from a man aged 25-45 years in good health. The CDR3 reads CASSPRGRATNEKLFF. The CDR3 DNA reads as TGTGCCAGCAGCCCGAGGGGGCGGGCAACTAATGAAAAACTGTTTTTT. Combining the CDR3 with reference TRBV9 and TRBJ1-4 gives the whole variable domain DSGVTQTPKHLITATGQRVTLRCSPRSGDLSVYWYQQSLDQGLQFLIQYYNGEERAKGNILERFSAQQFPDLHSELNLSSLELGDSALYFCASSPRGRATNEKLFFGSGTQLSVL.